Listed here are 3 T cell receptor beta chains from one sample, sequenced in a study of T cells in Graves' hyperthyroidism and ophthalmopathy. Researchers amplified the TCR beta CDR3 regions from RNA transcripts. The HTBI primer set served for first-round RT-PCR of the TCR CDR3. TCRdb passed the multiplex PCR reads through MiXCR, listing each CDR3 protein once. Of approximately 400,000 distinct CDR3 sequences listed, approximately 15% are singletons. The sample taken for sequencing was blood. The origin of the receptors is a woman between 55 and 75 years old with Graves' hyperthyroidism.

This clonotype turned up a few times. The chain is built from TRBV7-9 and TRBJ1-2; D unresolved. Trimming left V 4 bases short and J 3 bases short, with 21 bases between. The CDR3 totals 17 residues. Germline assignment: CDR1 SEHNR and CDR2 FQNEAQ (reference sequence). The CDR3 nucleotides are TGTGCCAGCAGCTCAGCTGAGGAACAGAGAACTTACTATGGCTACACCTTC. Translating gives CASSSAEEQRTYYGYTF.

The sample holds many counts of this clonotype. The chain couples TRBV28 to TRBJ1-1, with D uncertain. CDR1 MDHEN and CDR2 SYDVKM come from the germline V gene. The CDR3 sequence is 14 residues long. V lost 4 bases to trimming and J lost 2 bases, with 11 bases between them. The CDR3 loop reads CASSSWGGNTEAFF. DNA of the CDR3: TGTGCCAGCAGTTCTTGGGGAGGTAACACTGAAGCTTTCTTT.

This clonotype was detected many times. The genes are TRBV28 and TRBJ2-1, with D possibly TRBD2 on 6 matching bases. Germline CDR1 is MDHEN and CDR2 is SYDVKM. V lost 3 bases to trimming and J lost 8 bases, with 8 bases between them. CDR3 size: 12 residues. CDR3 bases: TGTGCCAGCAGTTTTTTAGCGGATGAGCAGTTCTTC. Residues: CASSFLADEQFF.